This T cell receptor beta chain was sequenced in a study of cytomegalovirus exposure and HLA in healthy donors. CDR3 length: 13 amino acids. The V and J ends lost 3 bases and 3 bases, in that order; junction bases with no gene match: 0. Germline lookup yields CDR1 MGHRA and CDR2 YSYEKL. PCR used 60 Vbeta primers and 13 Jbeta primers. Clones were read by immunoSEQ multiplex PCR, and TCRdb kept only the in-frame ones, dropping some. The sample lists approximately 150,000 clones; about 80% were seen once. About this clone: The antigen is not known.

Overall study findings and caveats: Presence/absence analyses assumed roughly uniform sequencing depth across donors, which may not hold. A highly shared variant cluster was judged a likely technical artifact. Other equally common chains were less clonally expanded than HLA-associated TCR beta chains, a later analysis showed.

This sequence originates from a woman in her 40s in good health and CMV-seronegative. J is TRBJ1-1 and V is TRBV4-1, with TRBD1 matching 8 bases. Material for sequencing was PBMCs. The CDR3 sequence: CASSQDRDTEAFF. DNA for the CDR3: TGCGCCAGCAGCCAGGACAGGGACACTGAAGCTTTCTTT.